This entry is about one TCR beta chain. The CDR3 sequence is 15 residues long. Germline V gene lookup returns CDR1 SEHNR and CDR2 FQNEAQ (reference sequence). V was clipped by 5 bases and J by 2 bases; unmatched bases: 7. The table came from immunoSEQ multiplex PCR; TCRdb's copy has only in-frame clones and leaves some out. The repertoire has approximately 760,000 clones, 80% to 90% of them found once; the top ten carry 0.0095% to 0.011%. The sample is drawn from a study of shared T cell receptors in the human thymus. This sample also appeared in a second study, on human thymus T cells. This second study notes: Among unrelated individuals, related research reported thymic repertoires that overlapped highly.

The chain uses TRBV7-9 and TRBJ2-7; 9 nucleotides align to TRBD1. Material for sequencing was thymocytes. This TCR came from a girl under three years old with a congenital heart defect. The CDR3 DNA reads TGTGCCAGCAGCCGGGACAGGGCCAAGCCCTACGAGCAGTACTTC. Translation gives CASSRDRAKPYEQYF.